This TCR beta chain was identified during a study of T-cell reconstitution after alpha-beta-depleted transplantation in children (dated by TCRdb to about 2016). Turning to the overall study: The study quantitatively tracked T-cell immune reconstitution after TCRalphabeta/CD19-depleted allogeneic hematopoietic cell transplantation in children using TCR repertoire profiling.

This specimen's treatment or condition label, per the study, means: allogeneic hematopoietic cell transplantation with graft depleted of TCRalphabeta T cells and CD19 B cells. The children who served as transplant recipients had been given grafts of TCRalphabeta/CD19-depleted allogeneic hematopoietic cells. The research as a whole found: The high TCRbeta diversity at day 60 in some patients was ascribed to recipient T cells and intrathymic progenitors that had survived conditioning. About two months after transplant, the apparently early recovery of alphabetaT-cell counts reportedly depended on just several hundred clones that had expanded rapidly and came from non-depleted graft cells. Hyperexpanded clone frequencies declined over subsequent months; after one year, T-cell counts and TCRbeta diversity were mostly attributed to newly produced T cells.

Libraries came from PCR. TCRdb records Illumina HiSeq 2500 as the sequencer. TCR library preparation used molecular barcoding, with unique molecular identifiers applied to normalize quantification of the TCRbeta repertoire. TCRdb reran the public reads through fastp at Q25 and MiXCR, keeping productive beta chains. Rows with one shared CDR3 protein collapse into an entry with the most common genes and DNA. Recorded for this sample are a few hundred thousand distinct CDR3 sequences; 25% to 30% of them occurred a single time. The ten largest clones take up about 35% of the sample. In regard to this clonotype: Its antigen target is currently unknown. Base qualities are missing; no much larger clone stands one base away.

The germline V gene yields MNHEY for CDR1 and SVGEGT for CDR2. From the cysteine up to the phenylalanine, the CDR3 has a length of 13 residues. The only DNA kept is the CDR3, 39 bases in frame from the first base. V is clipped by 4 bases and J by 5 bases, and the sequence between their germline boundaries is 9 bases long. Recombination linked TRBV6-2 or TRBV6-3 to TRBJ2-1; no D gene can be assigned with confidence. This clonotype was obtained from a boy less than two years old with Wiskott-Aldrich syndrome, due to receive a stem cell transplant. The sample consisted of PBMCs, taken before TCRalphabeta/CD19-depleted stem cell transplant. The CDR3 reads as follows: CASSSGPNNEQFF. The bases read TGTGCCAGCAGTTCTGGTCCAAACAATGAGCAGTTCTTC.